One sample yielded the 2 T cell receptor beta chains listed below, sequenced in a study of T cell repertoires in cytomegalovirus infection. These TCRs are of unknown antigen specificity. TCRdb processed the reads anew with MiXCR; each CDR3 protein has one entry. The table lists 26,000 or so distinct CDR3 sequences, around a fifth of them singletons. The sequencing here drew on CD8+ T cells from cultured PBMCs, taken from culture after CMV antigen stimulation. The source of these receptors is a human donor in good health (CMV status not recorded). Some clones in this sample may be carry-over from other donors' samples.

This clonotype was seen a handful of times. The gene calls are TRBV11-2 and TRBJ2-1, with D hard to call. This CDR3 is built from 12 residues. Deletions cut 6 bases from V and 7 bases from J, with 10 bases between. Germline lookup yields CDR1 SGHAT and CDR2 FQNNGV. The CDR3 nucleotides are TGTGCCAGCAGTCGATCCTTAAATGAGCAGTTCTTC. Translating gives CASSRSLNEQFF.

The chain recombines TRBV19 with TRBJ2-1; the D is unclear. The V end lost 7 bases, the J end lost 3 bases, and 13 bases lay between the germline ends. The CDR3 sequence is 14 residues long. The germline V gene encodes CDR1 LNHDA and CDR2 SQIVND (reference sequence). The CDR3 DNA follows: TGTGCCAGTACCCCTAAAAGCTTCTACAATGAGCAGTTCTTC. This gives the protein CASTPKSFYNEQFF.